What follows are 13 T cell receptor beta chains derived from one specimen sequenced in a study of T cell repertoires in cytomegalovirus infection (dated by TCRdb to between 2018 and 2021). Sequencing used an Illumina HiSeq 1500. TCRdb ran its own pipeline on the public reads, namely fastp trimming at Q25 and MiXCR clone calling, and kept in-frame beta chains. One record per CDR3 amino acid sequence lists the most common genes and DNA. The sample includes 150,000 to 200,000 distinct CDR3 sequences, with 28% observed a single time. Approximately 31% of the sample is held by the ten biggest clonotypes. Sample: PBMCs. Receptor source: a human donor in good health (CMV status not recorded). Some clones in this sample may be carry-over from other donors' samples.

V and J are TRBV12-3 or TRBV12-4 and TRBJ2-5; possibly TRBD2 for D (5 bases). Trimming pared 5 bases from V and 9 bases from J, leaving 22 bases between. The CDR3 is 15 amino acids. The CDR3 is CASSPPLGRGAAQYF. Here the CDR3 DNA reads TGTGCCAGCAGTCCCCCCTTAGGGCGAGGAGCGGCCCAGTACTTC.

This clonotype has just a few counts. CDR3 sequence (DNA): TGTGCCAGCAGTTACACCCGGACAGGGTTGGAGCAGTACTTC. Amino acid sequence: CASSYTRTGLEQYF. V gene TRBV6-2 or TRBV6-3 combines with J gene TRBJ2-7, with TRBD1 matching over 8 bases. The germline V gene encodes CDR1 MNHEY and CDR2 SVGEGT. The length of the CDR3 is 14 residues. Trimming at V came to 2 bases and at J to 7 bases, leaving 7 bases not matched to a gene.

This clonotype has more than one count but fewer than ten. The chain employs TRBV7-3 and TRBJ2-7; tentative D call: TRBD1 (6 bases). The CDR3 has 15 residues. Germline-derived CDR1 and CDR2 are SGHTA and FQGTGA. V lost 0 bases, J lost 5 bases, and 14 bases lay in between. The CDR3 coding sequence is TGTGCCAGCAGCTTAACGGCCAGGGGCTCTGACGAGCAGTACTTC. It specifies CASSLTARGSDEQYF.

J is TRBJ2-7 and V is TRBV7-2, with no clear D. The CDR3 spans 14 residues. Germline CDR1 and CDR2: SGHTA and FQGNSA. The ends were cut back, 1 base at V and 7 bases at J, with 14 bases in the middle. The CDR3 protein is CASSLGGSLGEQYF. As DNA, the CDR3 is TGTGCCAGCAGCTTAGGTGGCAGCCTGGGAGAGCAGTACTTC.

This clonotype has ten or more counts. V gene TRBV6-5 combines with J gene TRBJ1-2, with D unclear. Germline values: CDR1 MNHEY, CDR2 SVGAGI. This CDR3 is 14 amino acids long. The V gene lost 2 bases and the J gene lost 4 bases, with 11 bases spanning the gap. The CDR3 spells CASSYGQSGYGYTF. Here the CDR3 DNA reads TGTGCCAGCAGTTACGGGCAGTCGGGCTATGGCTACACCTTC.

This clonotype was counted between two and nine times. V and J are TRBV27 and TRBJ1-6; TRBD1 matches 8 bases. The CDR3 is 14 amino acids. After removal of 6 bases from V and 10 bases from J, the junction contained 8 bases not matched to a gene. Germline CDR1 MNHEY, CDR2 SMNVEV (reference sequence). The CDR3 is CASRGGQGGSPLHF. In DNA form, the CDR3 reads TGTGCCAGCAGGGGAGGACAGGGAGGATCACCCCTCCACTTT.

The chain links TRBV29-1 to TRBJ1-2; no clear D. The V end lost 7 bases, the J end lost 4 bases, and 13 bases lay between the germline ends. Germline values: CDR1 SQVTM, CDR2 ANQGSEA. The CDR3 loop spans 12 amino acids. Here the CDR3 reads CSAKGQIYGYTF. In nucleotides, the CDR3 is TGCAGCGCCAAGGGTCAGATCTATGGCTACACCTTC.

The V gene is TRBV5-1, the J gene TRBJ2-2; TRBD2 matches 9 bases. V gave up 4 bases and J gave up 8 bases; unmatched junction bases: 12. The germline CDR1 and CDR2 sequences are SGHRS and YFSETQ. The length of the CDR3 is 16 residues. As DNA, the CDR3 is TGCGCCAGCAGCGAGGTTCAGGCTAGCGGGACTGGGGAGCTGTTTTTT. This gives the protein CASSEVQASGTGELFF.

The chain combines TRBV7-2 with TRBJ2-3; TRBD2 agrees at 14 bases. From germline, CDR1 is SGHTA and CDR2 FQGNSA. The V and J ends lost 3 bases and 0 bases, in that order; junction bases with no gene match: 2. The CDR3 is made up of 17 amino acids. CDR3 region: CASSLTSGGGSTDTQYF. DNA for the CDR3: TGTGCCAGCAGCTTGACTAGCGGGGGGGGGAGCACAGATACGCAGTATTTT.

The chain uses TRBV20-1 and TRBJ2-7; tentatively, D is TRBD1 (6 bases). The V end lost 5 bases, the J end lost 6 bases, and 14 bases lay between the germline ends. The length of the CDR3 is 12 residues. Germline loops: CDR1 DFQATT, CDR2 SNEGSKA (reference sequence). DNA for the CDR3: TGCAGTGCTGTACAGGGTTTGGGCGAGCAGTACTTC. Its translation: CSAVQGLGEQYF.

The V and J genes are TRBV25-1 and TRBJ1-5; possible D gene TRBD1, 5 bases. Trimming pared 4 bases from V and 5 bases from J, leaving 18 bases between. The CDR3 extends over 16 amino acids. Germline V lookup: CDR1 MGHDK, CDR2 SYGVNS. The CDR3 spells CASSARTTGGDQPQHF. The CDR3 coding sequence is TGTGCCAGCAGTGCAAGGACGACGGGGGGGGATCAGCCCCAGCATTTT.

In this sample, this clonotype turned up once. V usage is TRBV5-5 and J usage is TRBJ1-3, with D possibly TRBD1 on 5 matching bases. The CDR3 runs 14 residues. The V gene lost 7 bases and the J gene lost 4 bases, with 15 bases spanning the gap. Per the germline V gene, CDR1 is SGHKS and CDR2 is YYEKEE (reference sequence). This chain's CDR3 is CASGEPGLGNTIYF. For the CDR3, the DNA is TGTGCCAGCGGCGAACCGGGACTCGGAAACACCATATATTTT.

This clonotype has at least ten counts. The chain couples TRBV7-8 to TRBJ2-2, with a possible D match to TRBD2 (6 bases). Germline values: CDR1 SGHVS, CDR2 FQNEAQ. The CDR3 runs to 13 residues. V was cut by 1 base and J by 9 bases, with 9 bases left in between. CDR3 protein: CASSLVEGRELFF. The DNA of the CDR3 is TGTGCCAGCAGCTTAGTGGAGGGCCGGGAGCTGTTTTTT.